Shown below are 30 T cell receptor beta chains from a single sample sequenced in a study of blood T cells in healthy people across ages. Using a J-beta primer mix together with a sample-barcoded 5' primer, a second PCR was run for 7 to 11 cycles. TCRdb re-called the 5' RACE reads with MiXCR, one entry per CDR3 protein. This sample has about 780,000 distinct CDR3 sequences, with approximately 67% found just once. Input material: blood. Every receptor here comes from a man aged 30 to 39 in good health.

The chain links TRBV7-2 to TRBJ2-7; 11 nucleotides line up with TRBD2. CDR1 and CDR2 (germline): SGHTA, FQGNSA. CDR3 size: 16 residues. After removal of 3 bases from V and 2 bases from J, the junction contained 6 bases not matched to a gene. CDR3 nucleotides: TGTGCCAGCAGCTTGGGGGGACTAGCGGCCACCTACGAGCAGTACTTC. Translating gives CASSLGGLAATYEQYF.

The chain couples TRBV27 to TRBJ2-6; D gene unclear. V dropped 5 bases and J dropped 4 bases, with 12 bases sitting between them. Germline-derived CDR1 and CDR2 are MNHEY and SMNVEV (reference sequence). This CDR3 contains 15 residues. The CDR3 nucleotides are TGTGCCAGCAGTCACGGAAGACCCGGGGCCAACGTCCTGACTTTC. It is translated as CASSHGRPGANVLTF.

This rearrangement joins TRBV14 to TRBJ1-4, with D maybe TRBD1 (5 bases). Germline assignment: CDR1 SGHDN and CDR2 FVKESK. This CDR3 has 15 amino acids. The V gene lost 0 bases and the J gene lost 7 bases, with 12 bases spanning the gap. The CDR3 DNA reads TGTGCCAGCAGCCAAGAAGGGGAGGGCCCTGAAAAACTGTTTTTT. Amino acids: CASSQEGEGPEKLFF.

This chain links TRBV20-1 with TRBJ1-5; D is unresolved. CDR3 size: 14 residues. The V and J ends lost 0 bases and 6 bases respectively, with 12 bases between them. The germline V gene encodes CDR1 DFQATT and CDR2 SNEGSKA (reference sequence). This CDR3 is CSARDSMGIQPQHF. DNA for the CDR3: TGCAGTGCTAGAGATTCAATGGGGATTCAGCCCCAGCATTTT.

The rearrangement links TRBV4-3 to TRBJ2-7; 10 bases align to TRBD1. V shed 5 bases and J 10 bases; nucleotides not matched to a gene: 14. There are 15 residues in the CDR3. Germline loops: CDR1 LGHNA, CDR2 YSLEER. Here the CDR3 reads CASSYGTGASVAQYF. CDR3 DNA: TGCGCCAGCAGCTATGGGACAGGGGCCTCCGTGGCCCAGTACTTC.

CDR3 amino acids: CASNKGGWSTEAFF. CDR3 coding DNA: TGTGCCAGCAACAAGGGGGGGTGGAGCACTGAAGCTTTCTTT. The V and J genes are TRBV6-2 or TRBV6-3 and TRBJ1-1, with D tentatively TRBD1 (6 bases). Looked up from germline, CDR1 is MNHEY and CDR2 is SVGEGT. V lost 7 bases to trimming and J lost 4 bases, with 16 bases between them. This CDR3 has 14 residues.

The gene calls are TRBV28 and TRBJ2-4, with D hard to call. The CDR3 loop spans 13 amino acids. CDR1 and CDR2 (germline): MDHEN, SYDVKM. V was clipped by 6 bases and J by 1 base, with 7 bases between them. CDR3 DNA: TGTGCCAGCAGAACGATTGCCAAAAACATTCAGTACTTC. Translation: CASRTIAKNIQYF.

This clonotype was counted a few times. Here the CDR3 DNA reads TGTGCCACCAGCAGAGATATGGGAACTCAAGAGCAGTACTTC. Translation gives CATSRDMGTQEQYF. The V call is TRBV15, the J call TRBJ2-5, with D uncertain. From germline, CDR1 is LNHNV and CDR2 YYDKDF (reference sequence). The CDR3 runs 14 residues. V lost 0 bases and J 11 bases, leaving 16 bases between the germline ends.

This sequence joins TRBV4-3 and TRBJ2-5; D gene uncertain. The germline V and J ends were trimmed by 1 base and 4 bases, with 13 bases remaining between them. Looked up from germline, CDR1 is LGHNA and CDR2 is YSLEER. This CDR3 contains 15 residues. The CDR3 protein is CASSQATVLGETQYF. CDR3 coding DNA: TGCGCCAGCAGCCAAGCGACCGTCCTGGGAGAGACCCAGTACTTC.

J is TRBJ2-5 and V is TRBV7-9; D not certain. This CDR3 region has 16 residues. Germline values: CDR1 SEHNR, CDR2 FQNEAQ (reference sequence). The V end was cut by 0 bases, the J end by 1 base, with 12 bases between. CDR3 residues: CASSLASFRIQETQYF. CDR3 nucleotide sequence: TGTGCCAGCAGCTTAGCGTCCTTCCGGATCCAAGAGACCCAGTACTTC. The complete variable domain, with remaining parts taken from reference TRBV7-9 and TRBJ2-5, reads DTGVSQNPRHKITKRGQNVTFRCDPISEHNRLYWYRQTLGQGPEFLTYFQNEAQLEKSRLLSDRFSAERPKGSFSTLEIQRTEQGDSAMYLCASSLASFRIQETQYFGPGTRLLVL.

The CDR3 DNA sequence: TGTGCCAGCAGTTTCCAGGGATCCTATGGCTACACCTTC. Its translation is CASSFQGSYGYTF. The gene calls are TRBV12-3 or TRBV12-4 and TRBJ1-2; tentative D call: TRBD1 (5 bases). Trimming removed 3 bases at V and 4 bases at J, with 9 bases between. The CDR3 is made up of 13 amino acids.

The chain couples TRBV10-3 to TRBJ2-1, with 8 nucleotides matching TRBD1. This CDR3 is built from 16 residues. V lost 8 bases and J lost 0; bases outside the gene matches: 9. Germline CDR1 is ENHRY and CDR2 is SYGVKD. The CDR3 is CAIGDRTGSSYNEQFF. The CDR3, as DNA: TGTGCCATCGGGGATCGGACAGGGAGCTCCTACAATGAGCAGTTCTTC.

In DNA form, the CDR3 reads TGTGCCACCAGTGAAGTAAACACAGATACGCAGTATTTT. This translates into CATSEVNTDTQYF. The gene calls are TRBV24-1 and TRBJ2-3; D is uncertain. CDR1 is KGHDR and CDR2 is SFDVKD in the germline V gene. The CDR3 is 13 amino acids. The V gene lost 4 bases and the J gene lost 2 bases, with 6 bases spanning the gap.

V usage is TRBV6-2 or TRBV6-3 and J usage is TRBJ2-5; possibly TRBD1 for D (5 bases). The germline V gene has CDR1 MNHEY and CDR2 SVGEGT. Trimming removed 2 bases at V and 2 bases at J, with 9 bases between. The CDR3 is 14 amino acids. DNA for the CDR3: TGTGCCAGCAGTTACCCAGGGCGTCAAGAGACCCAGTACTTC. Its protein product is CASSYPGRQETQYF.

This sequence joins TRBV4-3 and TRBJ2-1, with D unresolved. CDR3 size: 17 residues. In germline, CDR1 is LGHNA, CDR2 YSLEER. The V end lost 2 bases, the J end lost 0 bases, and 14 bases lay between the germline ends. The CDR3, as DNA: TGCGCCAGCAGCCAAATACTTCTGGCGAGCTCCTACAATGAGCAGTTCTTC. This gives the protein CASSQILLASSYNEQFF.

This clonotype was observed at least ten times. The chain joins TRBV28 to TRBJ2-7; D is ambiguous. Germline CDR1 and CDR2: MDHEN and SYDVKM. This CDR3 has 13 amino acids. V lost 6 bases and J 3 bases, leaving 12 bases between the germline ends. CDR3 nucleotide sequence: TGTGCCAGCAGCTTGGGCAGGAACTACGAGCAGTACTTC. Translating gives CASSLGRNYEQYF. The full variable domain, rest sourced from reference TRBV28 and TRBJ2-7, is DVKVTQSSRYLVKRTGEKVFLECVQDMDHENMFWYRQDPGLGLRLIYFSYDVKMKEKGDIPEGYSVSREKKERFSLILESASTNQTSMYLCASSLGRNYEQYFGPGTRLTVT.

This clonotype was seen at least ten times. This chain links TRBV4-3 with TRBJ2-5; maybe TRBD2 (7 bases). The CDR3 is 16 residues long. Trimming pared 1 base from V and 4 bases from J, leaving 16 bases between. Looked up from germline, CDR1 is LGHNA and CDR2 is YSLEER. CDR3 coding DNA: TGCGCCAGCAGCCAAGGTTGGGGGGGGCTGGTAGAGACCCAGTACTTC. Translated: CASSQGWGGLVETQYF.

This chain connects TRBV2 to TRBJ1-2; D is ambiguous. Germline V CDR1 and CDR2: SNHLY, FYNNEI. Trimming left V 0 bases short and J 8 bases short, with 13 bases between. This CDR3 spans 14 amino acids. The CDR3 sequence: CASSEAEYSGGYTF. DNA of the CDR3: TGTGCCAGCAGTGAAGCAGAGTACTCGGGGGGCTACACCTTC.

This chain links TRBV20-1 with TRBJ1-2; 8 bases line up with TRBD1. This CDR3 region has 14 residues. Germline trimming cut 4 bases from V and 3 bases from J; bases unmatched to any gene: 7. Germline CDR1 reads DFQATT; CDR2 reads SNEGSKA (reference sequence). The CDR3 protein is CSAIGGQGDYGYTF. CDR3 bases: TGCAGTGCTATTGGAGGACAGGGAGACTATGGCTACACCTTC.

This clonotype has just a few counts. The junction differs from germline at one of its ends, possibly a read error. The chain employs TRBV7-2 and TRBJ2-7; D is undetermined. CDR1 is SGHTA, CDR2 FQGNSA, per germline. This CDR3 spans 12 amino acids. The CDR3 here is CASSLQSFEQYF. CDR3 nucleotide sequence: TGTGCCAGCAGCCTCCAATCCTTCGAGCAGTACTTC.

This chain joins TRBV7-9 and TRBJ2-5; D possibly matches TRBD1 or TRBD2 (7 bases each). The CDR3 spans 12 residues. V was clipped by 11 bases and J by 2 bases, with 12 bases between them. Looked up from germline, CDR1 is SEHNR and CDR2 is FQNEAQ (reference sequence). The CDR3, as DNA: TGTGCCGGGGGGGGACAGCAAGAGACCCAGTACTTC. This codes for CAGGGQQETQYF.

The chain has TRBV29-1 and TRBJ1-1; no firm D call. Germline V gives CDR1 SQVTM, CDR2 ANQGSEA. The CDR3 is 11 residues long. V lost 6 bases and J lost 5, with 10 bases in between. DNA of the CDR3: TGCAGCGTGAGGCGGGGAACTGAAGCTTTCTTT. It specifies CSVRRGTEAFF.

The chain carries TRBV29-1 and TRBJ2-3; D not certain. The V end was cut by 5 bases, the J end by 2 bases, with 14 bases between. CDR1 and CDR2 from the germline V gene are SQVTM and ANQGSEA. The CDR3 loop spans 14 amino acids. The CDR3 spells CSVSHEWDTDTQYF. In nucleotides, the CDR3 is TGCAGCGTTTCTCACGAATGGGACACAGATACGCAGTATTTT.

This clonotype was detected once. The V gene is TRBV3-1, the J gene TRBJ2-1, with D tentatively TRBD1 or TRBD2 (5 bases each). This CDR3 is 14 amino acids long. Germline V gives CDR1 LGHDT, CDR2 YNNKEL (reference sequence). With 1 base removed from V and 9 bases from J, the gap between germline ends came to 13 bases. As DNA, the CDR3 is TGTGCCAGCAGCCAAGGCTCCGAGGGGAGTGAGCAGTTCTTC. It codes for CASSQGSEGSEQFF.

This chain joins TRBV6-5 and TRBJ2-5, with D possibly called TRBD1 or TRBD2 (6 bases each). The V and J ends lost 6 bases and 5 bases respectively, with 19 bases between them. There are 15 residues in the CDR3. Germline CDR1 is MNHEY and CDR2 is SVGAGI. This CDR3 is CASSSLRGARETQYF. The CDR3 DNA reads TGTGCCAGCAGCTCCCTGAGGGGGGCGAGGGAGACCCAGTACTTC.

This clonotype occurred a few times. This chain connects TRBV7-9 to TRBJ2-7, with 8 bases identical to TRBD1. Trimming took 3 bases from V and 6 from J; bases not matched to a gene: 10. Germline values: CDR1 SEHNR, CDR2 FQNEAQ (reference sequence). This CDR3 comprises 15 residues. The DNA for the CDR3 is TGTGCCAGCAGCTTTGGACAGGGAAGTATGGCCGAGCAGTACTTC. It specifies CASSFGQGSMAEQYF. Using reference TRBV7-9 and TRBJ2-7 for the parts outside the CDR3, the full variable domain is DTGVSQNPRHKITKRGQNVTFRCDPISEHNRLYWYRQTLGQGPEFLTYFQNEAQLEKSRLLSDRFSAERPKGSFSTLEIQRTEQGDSAMYLCASSFGQGSMAEQYFGPGTRLTVT.

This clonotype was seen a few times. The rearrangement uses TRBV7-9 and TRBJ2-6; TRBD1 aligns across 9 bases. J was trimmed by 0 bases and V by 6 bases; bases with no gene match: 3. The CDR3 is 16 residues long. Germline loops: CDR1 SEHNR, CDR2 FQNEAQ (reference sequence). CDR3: CASSLTGGSGANVLTF. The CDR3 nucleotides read TGTGCCAGCAGTTTGACAGGGGGCTCTGGGGCCAACGTCCTGACTTTC.

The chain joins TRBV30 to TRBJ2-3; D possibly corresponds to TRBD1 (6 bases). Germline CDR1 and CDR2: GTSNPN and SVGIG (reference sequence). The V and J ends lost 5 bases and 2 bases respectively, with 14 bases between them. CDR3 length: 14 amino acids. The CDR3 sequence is CAWQDRSITDTQYF. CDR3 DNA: TGTGCCTGGCAAGACAGGTCCATCACAGATACGCAGTATTTT.

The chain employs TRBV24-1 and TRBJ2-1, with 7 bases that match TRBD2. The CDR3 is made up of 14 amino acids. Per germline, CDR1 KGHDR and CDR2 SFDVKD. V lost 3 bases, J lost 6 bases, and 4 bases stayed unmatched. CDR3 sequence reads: CATSDRRLANEQFF. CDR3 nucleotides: TGTGCCACCAGTGATCGTAGACTAGCCAATGAGCAGTTCTTC.

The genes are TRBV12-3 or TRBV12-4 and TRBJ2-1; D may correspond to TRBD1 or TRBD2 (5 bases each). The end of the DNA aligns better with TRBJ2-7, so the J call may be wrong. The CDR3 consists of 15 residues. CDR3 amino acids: CASSTGPSSYNEQYF. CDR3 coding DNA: TGTGCCAGCAGTACGGGACCTAGCTCCTACAATGAGCAGTACTTC.